These 17 T cell receptor beta chains were sequenced from one sample in a study of molecular identifiers for immune sequencing clone quantification. MiXCR, run by TCRdb on the PCR reads, gives a single entry per CDR3 protein. The sample lists about 640,000 distinct CDR3 sequences, 20% seen once, with 0.85% in the top ten. The sample consisted of naive CD8+ T cells from blood, with Jurkat cell RNA spiked in. The subset: FACS-sorted CD8+CD4-CCR7+CD45RA+ naive T cells. Source of these receptors: a human donor in good health. Some libraries in this study had Jurkat cell RNA spiked in.

For this clonotype: Germline is not matched at one junction end, which may reflect a read error. This chain connects TRBV4-3 to TRBJ2-7; 7 nucleotides agree with TRBD2. This CDR3 has 14 residues. The V gene's germline CDR1 is LGHNA and CDR2 YSLEER. This CDR3 is CASGQDGTTYEQYF. The CDR3, as DNA: TGCGCCAGCGGCCAAGATGGGACTACCTACGAGCAGTACTTC.

This clonotype was counted many times. The rearrangement uses TRBV27 and TRBJ2-7; TRBD2 aligns across 9 bases. The V gene end was trimmed by 4 bases and the J gene end by 4 bases; junction bases not matched to a gene: 5. CDR1 is MNHEY and CDR2 is SMNVEV in the germline V gene (reference sequence). The CDR3 length is 14 residues. The DNA for the CDR3 is TGTGCCAGCAGTTATGCGGGAGGGTCGTACGAGCAGTACTTC. Protein sequence: CASSYAGGSYEQYF.

This clonotype was found a few times. This may be a read error: a much more frequent sequence differs by one nucleotide. V and J are TRBV6-2 or TRBV6-3 and TRBJ2-2; 8 bases align to TRBD1. Germline loops: CDR1 MNHEY, CDR2 SVGEGT. The CDR3 sequence is 15 residues long. CDR3 in DNA: TGTGCCGGCAGTTACCGGACAGGGTCCGCCGGGGAGCTGTTTTTT. Translating it yields CAGSYRTGSAGELFF.

The chain links TRBV19 to TRBJ1-2; maybe TRBD1 (5 bases). CDR3 length: 16 residues. Germline V gene lookup returns CDR1 LNHDA and CDR2 SQIVND (reference sequence). V lost 7 bases, J lost 3 bases, and 21 bases lay in between. CDR3 sequence: CASTTWSGEPDYGYTF. In nucleotides, the CDR3 is TGTGCCAGTACCACCTGGTCGGGGGAACCCGACTATGGCTACACCTTC.

With regard to this clonotype: A read error may be the cause here, since a much bigger clone is one base away. The gene calls are TRBV4-3 and TRBJ1-4; no firm D call. CDR3 length: 18 residues. The V gene's germline CDR1 is LGHNA and CDR2 YSLEER. The CDR3 is CASSQDRLAGATNEKLVF. The CDR3, as DNA: TGCGCCAGCAGCCAAGATCGTCTGGCAGGAGCCACTAATGAAAAACTGGTTTTT.

The gene calls are TRBV6-5 and TRBJ2-1, with 9 bases that match TRBD2. Germline CDR1 and CDR2: MNHEY and SVGAGI. V lost 0 bases and J lost 9; bases outside the gene matches: 3. The CDR3 length is 14 residues. CDR3: CASSYSAGGFEQFF. Written as DNA, the CDR3 is TGTGCCAGCAGTTACTCCGCGGGAGGGTTTGAGCAGTTCTTC.

Many counts were recorded for this clonotype. This chain links TRBV29-1 with TRBJ2-3; D remains ambiguous. Trimming cost V 8 bases and J 2 bases, with 11 bases left between them. Germline-derived CDR1 and CDR2 are SQVTM and ANQGSEA. The CDR3 is 12 amino acids. The CDR3 spells CSSRNHTDTQYF. CDR3 DNA: TGCAGCTCCCGAAATCACACAGATACGCAGTATTTT.

The CDR3 sequence: CASSAGGLGTNEKLFF. The CDR3 DNA follows: TGTGCCAGCAGCGCCGGGGGGCTGGGGACCAATGAAAAACTGTTTTTT. V and J are TRBV7-6 and TRBJ1-4; a possible D gene is TRBD1 (6 bases). The CDR3 extends over 16 amino acids. V was trimmed by 5 bases and J by 5 bases, leaving 18 bases between them. Germline lookup yields CDR1 SGHVS and CDR2 FNYEAQ.

The J gene is TRBJ1-2, the V gene TRBV27, with D tentatively TRBD1 (6 bases). This CDR3 region has 14 residues. The germline V and J ends were trimmed by 7 bases and 4 bases, with 16 bases remaining between them. CDR1 and CDR2 from the germline V gene are MNHEY and SMNVEV (reference sequence). In DNA, the CDR3 is TGTGCCAGCAAGTTGACAGGAAGTAGCTATGGCTACACCTTC. Translated, it gives CASKLTGSSYGYTF.

This clonotype was detected a few times. The V gene is TRBV9, the J gene TRBJ2-7; no clear D gene. The CDR3 spans 15 residues. Trimming removed 0 bases from V and 6 bases from J, with 16 bases in between. The germline CDR1 and CDR2 sequences are SGDLS and YYNGEE. The CDR3 reads CASSVAGSLVGEQYF. The CDR3, as DNA: TGTGCCAGCAGCGTAGCTGGAAGTCTAGTCGGCGAGCAGTACTTC.

This clonotype occurred many times. CDR3 nucleotide sequence: TGTGCCAGCACCTCCCCCCGCACAGGACGGATTCGGGCCCAGCATTTT. It encodes CASTSPRTGRIRAQHF. V is TRBV6-1 and J is TRBJ1-5; the D gene is possibly TRBD1 (5 bases). This CDR3 is 16 amino acids long. Per germline, CDR1 MNHNS and CDR2 SASEGT. Trimming stripped 7 bases from V and 11 bases from J, with 27 bases between.

The V and J genes are TRBV21-1 and TRBJ2-5; TRBD2, the table's D call, lacks a check against the DNA. TRBV21-1 is an annotated pseudogene. The CDR3 is made up of 16 amino acids. For the CDR3, the DNA is TGTGCCAGCATCCCGAAGGGCGGGAGAGTCGGAGAGACCCAGTACTTC. Translated: CASIPKGGRVGETQYF.

This clonotype is a singleton in its sample. Just one base apart from a much larger clone, this may be a read error. The chain recombines TRBV11-2 with TRBJ2-3, with a possible D match to TRBD2 (6 bases). Trimming pared 1 base from V and 5 bases from J, leaving 25 bases between. This CDR3 contains 19 residues. Germline V gene sequence: CDR1 SGHAT, CDR2 FQNNGV. As DNA, the CDR3 is TGTGCCAGCAGCTTAGCCTCGCCCGGACCAGCGGGCAGGTTAGATACGCAGTATTTT. This translates into CASSLASPGPAGRLDTQYF.

In its sample, this clonotype was seen many times. The V and J genes are TRBV7-6 and TRBJ2-3, with 7 bases fitting TRBD2. CDR1 is SGHVS and CDR2 is FNYEAQ in the germline V gene. This CDR3 region has 15 residues. The J segment lost 4 bases and the V segment lost 4 bases, leaving 8 bases of the junction unmatched. CDR3 sequence (DNA): TGTGCCAGCAGCTGGGAAGCGGGGCGGGCAGATACGCAGTATTTT. This gives the protein CASSWEAGRADTQYF.

The rearrangement uses TRBV28 and TRBJ2-7; D ambiguous. V dropped 2 bases and J dropped 4 bases, with 18 bases sitting between them. Germline V lookup: CDR1 MDHEN, CDR2 SYDVKM. The CDR3 length is 16 residues. DNA of the CDR3: TGTGCCAGCAGTTTAATTTTGGCAGCAATCCAATACGAGCAGTACTTC. Its protein is CASSLILAAIQYEQYF.

CDR3 DNA sequence: TGTGCCAGCAGAACGCGGGGGGCCACCTACGAGCAGTACTTC. Translation gives CASRTRGATYEQYF. The V gene is TRBV6-2 or TRBV6-3, the J gene TRBJ2-7, with TRBD2 matching over 8 bases. The germline V gene has CDR1 MNHEY and CDR2 SVGEGT. The trim removed 6 bases at V and 2 bases at J, leaving 6 bases unmatched. CDR3 size: 14 residues.

This clonotype was seen at least ten times. The rearrangement links TRBV7-9 to TRBJ2-5; D gene uncertain. There are 13 residues in the CDR3. Germline-derived CDR1 and CDR2 are SEHNR and FQNEAQ (reference sequence). V lost 5 bases and J lost 0, with 7 bases in between. The DNA of the CDR3 is TGTGCCAGCAGCGGACGGTACCAAGAGACCCAGTACTTC. Its protein is CASSGRYQETQYF. The whole variable domain, remainder taken from reference TRBV7-9 and TRBJ2-5, is DTGVSQNPRHKITKRGQNVTFRCDPISEHNRLYWYRQTLGQGPEFLTYFQNEAQLEKSRLLSDRFSAERPKGSFSTLEIQRTEQGDSAMYLCASSGRYQETQYFGPGTRLLVL.